This TCR beta chain stems from a study of cytomegalovirus exposure and HLA in healthy donors. Study in general: A prior analysis found about 120 million unique TCR beta sequences from 170 million or so T cells. The study, taken as a whole, reports: A few of the chains that were CMV-associated were confirmed in vitro to be specific for CMV antigens.

The CDR3 totals 14 residues. Per germline, CDR1 KGHSH and CDR2 LQKENI. Trimming took 0 bases from V and 0 from J, leaving 5 bases between them. As to this clone: Its antigen is unidentified.

The primer mix had 60 Vbeta and 13 Jbeta primers. In the original workflow: Unique TCR beta chains numbered about 80 million in a later analysis, with about 9.9 million shared. Sequencing was performed with immunoSEQ multiplex PCR; in TCRdb, only in-frame clones are kept and a portion is missing. Clone size and V and J calls were adopted from that table, with D and trimming inferred from the DNA. The repertoire has 100,000 or so clones, approximately 85% of them found once; the top ten carry about 5%. The sequenced sample consisted of PBMCs. The chain has TRBV18 and TRBJ1-2; D is uncertain. This TCR was sampled from a man between 35 and 55 years old in good health and CMV-seropositive. The chain's CDR3 is CASSPPQTNYGYTF. The CDR3 nucleotides read TGTGCCAGCTCACCACCACAGACTAACTATGGCTACACCTTC.